Listed below are T cell receptor beta chains from one sample, sequenced in a study of identical twins. TCRdb reanalysed the 5' RACE reads using MiXCR and keeps one entry per CDR3 protein. The sample has fewer than 800,000 distinct CDR3 sequences, roughly 6.6% seen once. The data were also submitted as part of a second study, on yellow fever vaccine responses in identical twins.

Sequences were obtained from PBMCs. These receptors originate from a young woman in good health. Both conserved end residues are part of each CDR3. The D gene is left open where the match is weak. Only some rows state a clone size, as once, few, many or a class for expanded clones.

CDR3 DNA | CDR3 protein | clone size | J gene | D gene | V gene
TGTGCCAGCAGTTACTCGACCACCCAAGAGACCCAGTACTTC | CASSYSTTQETQYF | many | TRBJ2-5 | . | TRBV6-5
TGTGCCACCAGCCGATTCCCCCTAGGAGATTCCAGGGACAATGAGCAGTTCTTC | CATSRFPLGDSRDNEQFF | few | TRBJ2-1 | . | TRBV15
TGTGCCAGCAGCCAAGATCTCGTGGCCTCTGGAAACACCATATATTTT | CASSQDLVASGNTIYF | many | TRBJ1-3 | . | TRBV3-1
TGTGCCAGCAGCCCTTCTACGAGGGGCGGGAAGACCCAGTACTTC | CASSPSTRGGKTQYF | . | TRBJ2-5 | . | TRBV12-3/TRBV12-4
TGTGCCAGTAGTAGACAGGGGGCGACAACTGAAGCTTTCTTT | CASSRQGATTEAFF | many | TRBJ1-1 | TRBD1 | TRBV19
TGTGCCAGCAGCTTCTGGACTGGCCAACCTTACGAGCAGTACTTC | CASSFWTGQPYEQYF | . | TRBJ2-7 | . | TRBV11-3
TGTGCCAGCAGCTTAACCCGGGGGGTCCTTGCCGGGGAGCTGTTTTTT | CASSLTRGVLAGELFF | few | TRBJ2-2 | TRBD2 | TRBV7-9
TGCAGTCCAAGAGGGGGGGGTAGAGAGACCCAGTACTTC | CSPRGGGRETQYF | few | TRBJ2-5 | . | TRBV20-1
TGTGCCAGCAGTCCGCCGAGGGTCACCGGGGAGCTGTTTTTT | CASSPPRVTGELFF | . | TRBJ2-2 | . | TRBV28
TGCGCCAGCAGCTTGGCCTCTGTTAACTATGGCTACACCTTC | CASSLASVNYGYTF | . | TRBJ1-2 | . | TRBV5-1
TGTGCCAGCAGCCCAGACAGGGGGACCTACGAGCAGTACTTC | CASSPDRGTYEQYF | many | TRBJ2-7 | TRBD1 | TRBV7-9
TGTGCCAGCAGTTTAGGGACAGTGGGCTCTGGAAACACCATATATTTT | CASSLGTVGSGNTIYF | few | TRBJ1-3 | . | TRBV12-3/TRBV12-4
TGTGCCAGCAGCTGGGACCACAATGAGCAGTTCTTC | CASSWDHNEQFF | many | TRBJ2-1 | . | TRBV7-9
TGTGCCAGCAGCTTTAGGACGGCGTACGGCAACTACGAGCAGTACTTC | CASSFRTAYGNYEQYF | . | TRBJ2-7 | . | TRBV5-6